This entry describes one T cell receptor beta chain. This CDR3 is also generated by other DNA sequences in the sample. Authors' data handling: Nucleated cell counts were estimated from reference gene primer amplification. Sequencing was performed with immunoSEQ multiplex PCR; in TCRdb, only in-frame clones are kept and a portion is missing. The V and J calls and clone size are taken from that table; D and trimming were inferred from the DNA. This table has about 110,000 clones, 89% appearing once. The CDR3 runs to 11 residues. The ends were cut back, 6 bases at V and 2 bases at J, with 4 bases in the middle. These data belong to a study of blood T cell repertoires in COVID-19. The wider study: The United States, Italy and Spain provided the acute and convalescent COVID-19 samples. Sources were T cells, B-cell-depleted T cells, or PBMCs; the material itself was cDNA or gDNA.

The sequence was collected from a man aged 35 to 55 with active or convalescent COVID-19. V and J are TRBV12-3 or TRBV12-4 and TRBJ2-5; D not certain. Sequencing was performed on peripheral blood. The chain's CDR3 is CASSSQETQYF. The CDR3 DNA reads TGTGCCAGCAGCTCGCAAGAGACCCAGTACTTC.